The 6 T cell receptor beta chains below come from one sample, sequenced in a study of cytomegalovirus exposure and HLA in healthy donors. PCR involved 60 Vbeta and 13 Jbeta primers. Only in-frame clones appear in the TCRdb table, and some are missing; sequencing was by immunoSEQ multiplex PCR. The sample records approximately 70,000 clones, about 74% being singletons. Sequenced sample: PBMCs. Source of these receptors: a woman aged 55-75 years in good health and CMV-seropositive.

The rearrangement links TRBV6-6 to TRBJ2-1, with 13 bases aligning to TRBD2. CDR1 is MNHNY and CDR2 is SVGAGI in the germline V gene (reference sequence). Trimming cost V 4 bases and J 7 bases; bases outside gene matches: 7. The length of the CDR3 is 16 residues. Here the CDR3 DNA reads TGTGCCAGCAGTTCCCCGACTAGCGGGAGGAATAATGAGCAGTTCTTC. It encodes CASSSPTSGRNNEQFF.

The chain links TRBV30 to TRBJ1-2; D possibly corresponds to TRBD1 (5 bases). Trimming took 3 bases from V and 5 from J, leaving 16 bases between them. CDR1 is GTSNPN and CDR2 is SVGIG in the germline V gene (reference sequence). The CDR3 extends over 14 amino acids. The CDR3 is CAWRAQGSAYGYTF. CDR3 bases: TGTGCCTGGAGAGCCCAGGGTAGTGCATATGGCTACACCTTC.

The chain is built from TRBV4-1 and TRBJ2-1; TRBD2 matches at 7 bases. Germline V gives CDR1 MGHRA, CDR2 YSYEKL. The length of the CDR3 is 17 residues. The V and J ends lost 3 bases and 0 bases, in that order; junction bases with no gene match: 8. In DNA, the CDR3 is TGCGCCAGCAGCCATCCCACTAGCGAGAGCTCCTACAATGAGCAGTTCTTC. This translates into CASSHPTSESSYNEQFF.

This clone was detected a few times. The genes are TRBV6-1 and TRBJ1-4; D uncertain. The length of the CDR3 is 16 residues. V was shortened by 3 bases and J by 8 bases, with 19 bases between the two germline ends. CDR1 MNHNS and CDR2 SASEGT come from the germline V gene. The CDR3 reads CASSELRWAVMEKLFF. The CDR3 DNA reads as TGTGCCAGCAGTGAGCTTCGCTGGGCAGTGATGGAAAAACTGTTTTTT.

On this clone: Given a far larger clone just one base away, this is likely a sequencing read error. The chain uses TRBV2 and TRBJ1-1; 10 bases match TRBD1. CDR1 is SNHLY, CDR2 FYNNEI, per germline. This CDR3 contains 12 residues. The CDR3 sequence is CAIGTGATEALF. DNA for the CDR3: TGTGCCATCGGGACAGGGGCCACTGAAGCTTTATTT.

This clone has only a few counts. The rearrangement uses TRBV5-1 and TRBJ1-3; possibly TRBD1 for D (6 bases). This CDR3 spans 13 amino acids. V was trimmed by 7 bases and J by 1 base, leaving 9 bases between them. Germline-derived CDR1 and CDR2 are SGHRS and YFSETQ. CDR3 nucleotides: TGCGCCAGCTCCAGGGGATCTGGAAACACCATATATTTT. The encoded protein is CASSRGSGNTIYF.